This T cell receptor beta chain stems from a study of blood T cell repertoires in COVID-19 (dated by TCRdb to the early 2020s). Context from the whole study: Samples covering the acute and convalescent phases of COVID-19 were provided by collaborators in the United States, Italy and Spain. Where available, HLA class I and class II types were taken from metadata supplied by the sample provider and were not determined by assay-based typing. Nearly every sample came with metadata listing a de-identified subject ID, COVID-19 status, age in years and sex. Samples came from the ongoing ImmuneRACE study (first 160 participants) plus 1,254 subjects from 6 global collaborators. Deeply sampled blood TCRbeta repertoires from subjects exposed to, actively infected with, or recovered from COVID-19 were included in the dataset. The repertoires were released in a freely available public database intended as a resource for research on the immune response to SARS-CoV-2. The prospective study material was composed of cDNA or gDNA derived from T cells, B-cell-depleted T cells, or PBMCs.

Whole blood was collected in K2EDTA tubes by collaborating institutions according to the institutions' own protocols. Collaborator samples were shipped for TCRbeta analysis as frozen whole blood, isolated PBMCs, or DNA extracted from either sample type. From a lookup of the germline V gene, CDR1 and CDR2 are MDHEN and SYDVKM. From its cysteine to its phenylalanine, the CDR3 spans 15 amino acids. Here the CDR3 DNA is all that survives: 45 bases in frame from base 1. Relative to germline, V is missing 5 bases and J is missing 3 bases, with 6 bases of the junction outside any gene match. Notes on this clone: Its antigen is unknown. It has no much larger one-base neighbor in the sample; base qualities were not kept.

TCRbeta CDR3 regions were amplified from genomic DNA by means of the immunoSEQ Assay, a bias-controlled multiplex PCR. The paper's processing steps were these. The number of nucleated cells in each sample was estimated from the amplification of reference gene primers within the assay. Sequence reads were collapsed and filtered to measure the absolute abundance of every unique TCRbeta CDR3 rearrangement. For each sample, productive Simpson clonality was calculated as the square root of Simpson's diversity index across productive rearrangements. The immuneACCESS repertoire file appears here via TCRdb, limited to in-frame rearrangements. These files lack a portion of the clones; in checked studies, under half of the deficit traces to unresolved V genes, and the cause of the others is not known. V, J and clone size derive from that table, while D and trimming were established from the DNA sequence. The sample table shows 35,000 to 45,000 clones, and 75% to 95% are seen once. Of the sample, about 5.5% falls within the top ten clones.

What the study reported, not specific to this receptor: The amount of clinical and demographic metadata varied by source and participant and was provided uncurated.

This TCR came from a woman older than 75 with acute or convalescent COVID-19. The chain joins TRBV28 to TRBJ1-5; TRBD1 matches 8 bases in the middle. The specimen sequenced was peripheral blood. In nucleotides, the sequence is TGTGCCAGCAGTACGACAGGGGCCTTCAATCAGCCCCAGCATTTT. Its product reads: CASSTTGAFNQPQHF.